This T cell receptor beta chain was sequenced for a study of blood T cell repertoires in COVID-19. About the research overall: Sources were T cells, B-cell-depleted T cells, or PBMCs; the material itself was cDNA or gDNA.

The CDR3 length is 16 residues. The V gene's germline CDR1 is MGHRA and CDR2 YSYEKL. The trim removed 1 base at V and 4 bases at J, leaving 7 bases unmatched. The table came from immunoSEQ multiplex PCR; TCRdb's copy has only in-frame clones and leaves some out. Of more than 300,000 clones in the sample, 88% were seen once. The sequence derives from a young woman who had recovered from COVID-19. This chain connects TRBV4-1 to TRBJ2-7; 10 nucleotides align to TRBD2. Sequencing was performed on PBMCs or T cells enriched from blood (not recorded which). The CDR3 DNA reads as TGCGCCAGCAGCCAAGTCGAGCGGGGGGGTGGGTACGAGCAGTACTTC. This encodes CASSQVERGGGYEQYF.